This T cell receptor (beta chain) emerged from a study of T cell changes during pregnancy in multiple sclerosis. Repertoires were generated with immunoSEQ multiplex PCR, while TCRdb's copy carries only in-frame clones and drops some. Seen here are 45,000 to 60,000 clones, under 95% observed once, and the top ten hold 0.2%. This clone was observed a single time. Per germline, CDR1 SGHAT and CDR2 FQNNGV. Trimming took 4 bases from V and 1 from J; bases not matched to a gene: 4. The CDR3 consists of 15 residues. This receptor was taken from a female donor with multiple sclerosis, enrolled in a pregnancy study. The sequencing here drew on CD4+ T cells from peripheral blood mononuclear cells, taken in the second trimester of pregnancy. The genes are TRBV11-2 and TRBJ2-7, with 10 positions matching TRBD2. CDR3 sequence (DNA): TGTGCCAGCAGCTGGTCAGCGGGAGGGTCCTACGAGCAGTACTTC. This encodes CASSWSAGGSYEQYF.